Shown below are 7 T cell receptor beta chains from a single sample sequenced in a study of cytomegalovirus exposure and HLA in healthy donors. Primers: 60 Vbeta forward and 13 Jbeta reverse. Sequencing was performed with immunoSEQ multiplex PCR; in TCRdb, only in-frame clones are kept and a portion is missing. This sample yields 150,000 to 200,000 clones, of which approximately 79% are seen a single time; more than 12% belongs to the top ten. The sample comprised PBMCs. Receptors originate from a man between 45 and 60 years old in good health and CMV-seropositive.

The V call is TRBV18, the J call TRBJ1-5, with D unresolved. The CDR3 runs to 13 residues. The germline gives CDR1 KGHSH, CDR2 LQKENI. V was clipped by 4 bases and J by 3 bases, with 7 bases between them. The CDR3: CASSLGINQPQHF. The CDR3 nucleotides are TGTGCCAGCTCACTCGGGATCAATCAGCCCCAGCATTTT.

The chain combines TRBV10-3 with TRBJ2-1; 11 bases align to TRBD1. CDR1 is ENHRY and CDR2 is SYGVKD in the germline V gene. V shed 3 bases and J 6 bases; nucleotides not matched to a gene: 4. The CDR3 totals 15 residues. The CDR3: CAISEGTGGSNEQFF. The CDR3 DNA follows: TGTGCCATCAGTGAAGGGACAGGGGGGAGCAATGAGCAGTTCTTC.

V is TRBV2 and J is TRBJ2-2, with D hard to call. Germline CDR1 is SNHLY and CDR2 is FYNNEI. There are 15 residues in the CDR3. V lost 4 bases to trimming and J lost 3 bases, with 12 bases between them. The chain's CDR3 is CASSVSYGYTGELFF. The CDR3 DNA is TGTGCCAGCAGTGTGAGCTACGGGTACACCGGGGAGCTGTTTTTT. Full variable domain (rest looked up from reference TRBV2 and TRBJ2-2): EPEVTQTPSHQVTQMGQEVILRCVPISNHLYFYWYRQILGQKVEFLVSFYNNEISEKSEIFDDQFSVERPDGSNFTLKIRSTKLEDSAMYFCASSVSYGYTGELFFGEGSRLTVL.

The gene calls are TRBV27 and TRBJ2-2; 7 nucleotides agree with TRBD1. This CDR3 region has 17 residues. V lost 3 bases, J lost 1 base, and 8 bases stayed unmatched. Per the germline V gene, CDR1 is MNHEY and CDR2 is SMNVEV (reference sequence). DNA for the CDR3: TGTGCCAGCAGTTTCCCGACAGGGAGAGGGAACACCGGGGAGCTGTTTTTT. Translation: CASSFPTGRGNTGELFF.

This sequence joins TRBV7-2 and TRBJ2-7, with D possibly matching TRBD2 (7 bases). There are 14 residues in the CDR3. Per the germline V gene, CDR1 is SGHTA and CDR2 is FQGNSA. Trimming removed 5 bases at V and 7 bases at J, with 18 bases between. CDR3 DNA sequence: TGTGCCAGCAGCCAAGGGGGGGCCGGGTGGGAGCAGTACTTC. Its translation is CASSQGGAGWEQYF.

This chain links TRBV7-8 with TRBJ1-4; TRBD1 is a possible D gene (5 bases). Germline CDR1 reads SGHVS; CDR2 reads FQNEAQ. This CDR3 is built from 15 residues. V gave up 2 bases and J gave up 1 base, with 8 bases separating them. The CDR3 reads CASSLRGLTNEKLFF. The CDR3 DNA reads TGTGCCAGCAGCTTAAGGGGCCTAACTAATGAAAAACTGTTTTTT.

V gene TRBV6-5 combines with J gene TRBJ1-2; no firm D call. V lost 2 bases to trimming and J lost 6 bases, with 10 bases between them. Germline V gene data show CDR1 as MNHEY and CDR2 as SVGAGI. The length of the CDR3 is 13 residues. The CDR3 sequence: CASSYRGTHGYTF. The DNA of the CDR3 is TGTGCCAGCAGTTACCGGGGTACTCATGGCTACACCTTC.